This T cell receptor beta chain was retrieved from a study of T-cell memory formation after mild COVID-19. This CDR3 is built from 14 residues. Trimming removed 8 bases from V and 2 bases from J; junction bases left unmatched: 7. Germline V CDR1 and CDR2: SGHVS, FNYEAQ. This clonotype was seen ten or more times. A 5'RACE reaction primed in the constant segment made cDNA libraries of TCR alpha and TCR beta, and these carried sample barcodes and UMIs. From the 5' RACE reads, TCRdb called clonotypes with MiXCR, one entry per CDR3 protein. The table records about 620,000 distinct CDR3 sequences, 18% of them present only once.

Sequencing used PBMCs or a T cell subset sorted from them (not recorded which). The clonotype comes from an adult woman who had mild COVID-19 (a few samples of this study predate the infection). Cell type and time point are not known. The chain has TRBV7-6 and TRBJ2-3; 7 bases are shared with TRBD1. The DNA of the CDR3 is TGTGCCAGCGGCGAGGGGGCCAACACAGATACGCAGTATTTT. As protein: CASGEGANTDTQYF.